This T cell receptor beta chain appears in the sequencing data of a study of shared clonotypes between healthy human individuals. Whole-study context: Donors, aged 18 to 49, were two women and three men.

CD4+ cells underwent separation, giving CD45RA+ naive and CD45RA-negative memory subsets. The table came from immunoSEQ multiplex PCR; TCRdb's copy has only in-frame clones and leaves some out. The sample carries 2 million to 2.5 million clones, about nine tenths recorded once. Trimming cost V 6 bases and J 6 bases; bases outside gene matches: 6. This CDR3 contains 16 residues. The germline gives CDR1 SNHLY, CDR2 FYNNEI. This TCR was recovered from a young man in good health. Some clones in this sample may be carry-over from other donors' samples. The rearrangement uses TRBV2 and TRBJ2-1; TRBD2 aligns across 15 bases. Specimen: naive CD4+ T cells from PBMCs. The sample's subset: CD45RA+ positively selected. CDR3 residues: CASSRTSGRAANEQFF. The DNA of the CDR3 is TGTGCCAGCAGCCGGACTAGCGGGAGGGCGGCCAATGAGCAGTTCTTC.